This T cell receptor (beta chain) was sequenced for a study of human T cells and chemical hapten exposure. On the study more broadly: On approximately 2 cm by approximately 2 cm of upper inner arm skin, sensitization was performed with 2% DPC.

Stated time point: patch test 1, 2 weeks after DPC sensitization. Stated treatment: therapeutic diphenylcyclopropenone sensitization with weekly scalp DPC. Alopecia patients, 18 to 70 years old and DPC-suitable, served as donors. The library gave individual cDNA molecules unique molecular identifiers. In TCRdb, the RACE reads were re-called with MiXCR into one record per CDR3 protein. The top ten clones hold roughly 0.92% of a sample with about 120,000 distinct CDR3 sequences, approximately 13% of them seen once. This TCR derives from a man aged 18 to 29 with alopecia areata. Some clones in this sample may be carry-over from other donors' samples. The sequencing here drew on whole blood, taken in connection with sensitization to the hapten diphenylcyclopropenone (DPC).

This chain's CDR3 is CASRARPGSTGELFF. CDR3 bases: TGTGCCAGCAGGGCCCGCCCGGGGAGCACCGGGGAGCTGTTTTTT. This chain joins TRBV9 and TRBJ2-2, with D maybe TRBD2 (5 bases). This CDR3 comprises 15 residues. The V gene's germline CDR1 is SGDLS and CDR2 YYNGEE. The V end was cut by 5 bases, the J end by 4 bases, with 15 bases between.